This record covers a single T cell receptor (beta chain). Antigen specificity is unknown. This sample was taken from a study of T cell responses to AZD1222 COVID-19 vaccine. Study-wide points: Vaccination with two AZD1222 doses was followed by a rise in Spike-specific TCR breadth and depth.

CDR3 size: 14 residues. V dropped 5 bases and J dropped 0; count of bases not matched to a gene: 5. Germline CDR1 SQVTM, CDR2 ANQGSEA. TCRdb keeps only in-frame clones here, not all; method: immunoSEQ multiplex PCR. The table has nearly 110,000 clones, about 89% seen once. Sequencing used peripheral blood, obtained 28 days after the second AZD1222 dose. This chain links TRBV29-1 with TRBJ2-3; 7 nucleotides align to TRBD1. This receptor was obtained from an adult who received the AZD1222 COVID-19 vaccine. Here the CDR3 DNA reads TGCAGCGTTTCTACAGGGGTTAGCACAGATACGCAGTATTTT. As protein: CSVSTGVSTDTQYF.